These 10 T cell receptor beta chains were sequenced from one sample in a study of circulating and synovial CD4+ cells in juvenile arthritis. This table comes from immunoSEQ multiplex PCR, and its TCRdb copy is limited to in-frame clones, with some not included. This sample has tens of thousands of clones; roughly 96% occur once, and the top ten carry around 0.68%. Sequencing used CD4+ T cells from blood. The receptor set was obtained from a human donor with juvenile idiopathic arthritis.

The chain combines TRBV5-1 with TRBJ1-1; TRBD1 might be the D (6 bases). Trimming took 0 bases from V and 7 from J, leaving 19 bases between them. CDR1 and CDR2 (germline): SGHRS, YFSETQ. This CDR3 is built from 16 residues. The CDR3 coding sequence is TGCGCCAGCAGCTTGGAAGTCGGGTTGGGGGCTAGTGAAGCTTTCTTT. Its protein is CASSLEVGLGASEAFF.

The rearrangement uses TRBV7-2 and TRBJ1-2; TRBD1 aligns across 8 bases. CDR1 is SGHTA and CDR2 is FQGNSA in the germline V gene. J lost 5 bases, V lost 3 bases, and 5 bases had no gene match. The CDR3 spans 14 residues. The CDR3 reads CASSFQTGEYGYTF. As DNA, the CDR3 is TGTGCCAGCAGCTTCCAGACAGGGGAATATGGCTACACCTTC. Full variable domain (rest looked up from reference TRBV7-2 and TRBJ1-2): GAGVSQSPSNKVTEKGKDVELRCDPISGHTALYWYRQSLGQGLEFLIYFQGNSAPDKSGLPSDRFSAERTGGSVSTLTIQRTQQEDSAVYLCASSFQTGEYGYTFGSGTRLTVV.

The chain joins TRBV6-5 to TRBJ2-7; 7 nucleotides align to TRBD1. V dropped 5 bases and J dropped 3; count of bases not matched to a gene: 4. Germline-derived CDR1 and CDR2 are MNHEY and SVGAGI. The CDR3 is 13 amino acids. The CDR3 spells CASSLQGVYEQYF. The DNA for the CDR3 is TGTGCCAGCAGTCTTCAGGGGGTCTACGAGCAGTACTTC.

There are a few counts of this clone. The rearrangement links TRBV6-4 to TRBJ2-3, with 8 bases identical to TRBD2. Trimming cost V 6 bases and J 0 bases; bases outside gene matches: 8. CDR3 length equals 16 residues. Germline-derived CDR1 and CDR2 are MRHNA and SNTAGT. The CDR3, as DNA: TGTGCCAGCAGAGCTAGCGGGCTGAGGAGCACAGATACGCAGTATTTT. It translates to CASRASGLRSTDTQYF.

The CDR3 sequence: CASSKPGVSPTDTQYF. The DNA of the CDR3 is TGTGCCAGCAGTAAACCAGGGGTTAGTCCCACAGATACGCAGTATTTT. The chain links TRBV27 to TRBJ2-3; maybe TRBD1 (6 bases). Germline CDR1 MNHEY, CDR2 SMNVEV (reference sequence). This CDR3 region has 16 residues. Deletions cut 5 bases from V and 2 bases from J, with 17 bases between.

The chain links TRBV5-1 to TRBJ2-5, with 7 bases lining up with TRBD1. From germline, CDR1 is SGHRS and CDR2 YFSETQ. The CDR3 spans 15 residues. V shed 2 bases, J shed 5 bases, and the junction held 9 bases outside the gene matches. CDR3 DNA sequence: TGCGCCAGCAGCTTAGCCGGGACAGCGGTGGAGACCCAGTACTTC. It is translated as CASSLAGTAVETQYF.

CDR3 protein: CASSIKSGGGSEQFF. The CDR3 coding sequence is TGTGCCAGTAGTATAAAGAGCGGGGGAGGATCTGAGCAGTTCTTC. This sequence joins TRBV19 and TRBJ2-1; 8 nucleotides align to TRBD2. The germline gives CDR1 LNHDA, CDR2 SQIVND (reference sequence). V shed 2 bases, J shed 9 bases, and the junction held 9 bases outside the gene matches. The CDR3 is 15 amino acids.

The chain uses TRBV7-2 and TRBJ2-2, with TRBD2 as a possible D gene (6 bases). From germline, CDR1 is SGHTA and CDR2 FQGNSA. V was pared by 5 bases and J by 6 bases, with 13 bases between. There are 14 residues in the CDR3. CDR3 sequence: CASSLKSGAGELFF. Written as DNA, the CDR3 is TGTGCCAGCAGCCTGAAATCGGGGGCCGGGGAGCTGTTTTTT.

The rearrangement joins TRBV4-1 to TRBJ1-1; TRBD1 matches at 9 bases. Trimming removed 6 bases from V and 3 bases from J; junction bases left unmatched: 8. The germline CDR1 and CDR2 sequences are MGHRA and YSYEKL. This CDR3 is built from 15 residues. The CDR3 bases are TGCGCCAGCAGACGACCGGGACAGGGTTACACTGAAGCTTTCTTT. This codes for CASRRPGQGYTEAFF.

The V and J genes are TRBV7-2 and TRBJ2-7, with 9 bases that match TRBD1. The CDR3 totals 15 residues. Unmatched junction bases numbered 12, after V lost 5 bases and J lost 7 bases. Germline V gene data show CDR1 as SGHTA and CDR2 as FQGNSA. CDR3 sequence reads: CASSPSGTGTLEQYF. The CDR3 bases are TGTGCCAGCAGCCCCTCCGGGACAGGGACTTTGGAGCAGTACTTC.